The rows below give T cell receptor beta chains drawn from one sample of a study of blood T cell repertoires in COVID-19. Clones were sequenced by immunoSEQ multiplex PCR, and TCRdb holds only the in-frame ones, with some missing. Among fewer than 130,000 clones listed, just over 75% were seen once. Sequenced sample: peripheral blood. The source is an elderly woman with acute or convalescent COVID-19. CDR3s include the opening cysteine and the closing phenylalanine or tryptophan. The D gene is left open where the match is weak. Clone size is not always given. Where it is, it says once, few, many or a class for expanded clones.

v_gene	d_gene	abundance	j_gene	CDR3aa	CDR3nt
TRBV6-2/TRBV6-3	NA	few	TRBJ2-7	CASSYFPPEQYF	TGTGCCAGCAGTTATTTCCCCCCTGAGCAGTACTTC
TRBV29-1	TRBD2	NA	TRBJ2-5	CSALAGETQYF	TGCAGCGCCCTAGCGGGAGAGACCCAGTACTTC
TRBV2	NA	NA	TRBJ1-5	CASSDYTGNQPQHF	TGTGCCAGCAGTGATTATACGGGGAATCAGCCCCAGCATTTT
TRBV28	NA	NA	TRBJ2-5	CASSGRGGTGQETQYF	TGTGCCAGCAGTGGCCGCGGAGGGACCGGGCAAGAGACCCAGTACTTC
TRBV6-2/TRBV6-3	NA	NA	TRBJ2-2	CASSHYTGELFF	TGTGCCAGCAGCCACTACACCGGGGAGCTGTTTTTT
TRBV28	TRBD2	NA	TRBJ2-7	CASSYGTRGLETSGAF	TGTGCCAGCAGTTATGGGACCAGGGGCCTGGAGACTAGCGGGGCCTTC
TRBV7-9	NA	NA	TRBJ2-1	CASNPILLVLEQFF	TGTGCCAGCAACCCGATCCTTCTAGTTCTTGAGCAGTTCTTC
TRBV4-2	NA	NA	TRBJ1-1	CASSLRTPPGDTEAFF	TGTGCCAGCAGCCTCCGGACACCCCCGGGAGACACTGAAGCTTTCTTT
TRBV5-1	TRBD1	NA	TRBJ1-1	CASSGTGPGVTEAFF	TGCGCCAGCAGCGGGACAGGACCGGGGGTGACTGAAGCTTTCTTT
TRBV6-5	TRBD2	once	TRBJ2-5	CASSYSGTSGGGAQYF	TGTGCCAGCAGTTACTCCGGGACTAGCGGGGGGGGAGCCCAGTACTTC
TRBV2	NA	NA	TRBJ1-6	CASSEGVFNSPLHF	TGTGCCAGCAGTGAAGGAGTTTTTAATTCACCCCTCCACTTT
TRBV18	TRBD1	NA	TRBJ2-7	CASSPNGQGRYEQYF	TGTGCCAGCTCCCCAAACGGACAGGGGAGATACGAGCAGTACTTC
TRBV25-1	NA	once	TRBJ2-3	CASSQGPASTDTQYF	TGTGCCAGCAGCCAGGGGCCCGCCAGCACAGATACGCAGTATTTT
TRBV21-1	NA	NA	TRBJ2-7	CASSAGTSYEQYF	TGTGCCAGCAGCGCGGGGACCTCCTACGAGCAGTACTTC
TRBV14	NA	NA	TRBJ1-2	CASSQDPSSSYGYTF	TGTGCCAGCAGCCAAGACCCCTCTTCCTCCTATGGCTACACCTTC
TRBV7-9	NA	NA	TRBJ1-4	CASSLVGGATNEKLFF	TGTGCCAGCAGCTTAGTAGGCGGAGCAACTAATGAAAAACTGTTTTTT
TRBV7-9	NA	few	TRBJ2-7	CASSRDSLGEQYF	TGTGCCAGCAGTCGTGACAGTCTCGGGGAGCAGTACTTC
TRBV5-1	TRBD2	NA	TRBJ2-5	CASSSGTQLAGQETQYF	TGCGCCAGCAGCTCCGGAACTCAACTAGCGGGACAAGAGACCCAGTACTTC
TRBV9	TRBD1	NA	TRBJ1-6	CASSVGDQGESWSPLHF	TGTGCCAGCAGCGTAGGAGACCAGGGGGAGAGTTGGTCACCCCTCCACTTT
TRBV30	NA	NA	TRBJ2-1	CAWSVQAGQFF	TGTGCCTGGAGTGTACAGGCAGGGCAGTTCTTC
TRBV5-1	TRBD2	NA	TRBJ2-7	CASSVGLAGVSHEQYF	TGCGCCAGCAGCGTGGGACTAGCGGGAGTTTCGCACGAGCAGTACTTC
TRBV9	NA	NA	TRBJ1-1	CASSATGIEAFF	TGTGCCAGCAGCGCGACAGGAATTGAAGCTTTCTTT
TRBV18	TRBD1	NA	TRBJ1-1	CASSPDRVGKSPAFF	TGTGCCAGCTCACCGGACAGGGTCGGTAAATCCCCAGCTTTCTTT
TRBV24-1	NA	NA	TRBJ1-4	CVNRKSRLNEKLFF	TGTGTCAACCGGAAGTCCAGGCTGAATGAAAAACTGTTTTTT
TRBV9	NA	NA	TRBJ2-7	CASSVDGSYEQYF	TGTGCCAGCAGCGTAGACGGGTCCTACGAGCAGTACTTC
TRBV6-5	TRBD1	NA	TRBJ2-1	CASRPGQGWNEQFF	TGTGCCAGCAGGCCGGGACAGGGGTGGAATGAGCAGTTCTTC
TRBV19	NA	NA	TRBJ2-3	CASSSGTRGSIDTQYF	TGTGCCAGTAGTAGTGGGACCAGGGGATCAATAGATACGCAGTATTTT
TRBV28	TRBD1	NA	TRBJ1-2	CASSGGQGRYGYTF	TGTGCCAGCAGTGGGGGACAGGGCCGCTATGGCTACACCTTC
TRBV14	NA	NA	TRBJ2-1	CASSGPGQQFF	TGTGCCAGCAGCGGCCCAGGGCAGCAGTTCTTC
TRBV13	NA	NA	TRBJ2-5	CASSLKGVRETQYF	TGTGCCAGCAGCTTAAAAGGGGTCCGGGAGACCCAGTACTTC
TRBV5-6	TRBD1	NA	TRBJ1-6	CASSRTGFGYNSPLHF	TGTGCCAGCAGCCGGACAGGGTTCGGCTATAATTCACCCCTCCACTTT
TRBV10-2	NA	NA	TRBJ1-2	CASSESVTGGNGYTF	TGCGCCAGCAGTGAGTCGGTTACAGGTGGGAATGGCTACACCTTC
TRBV5-4	TRBD1	NA	TRBJ2-1	CASSLWTGSNEQFF	TGTGCCAGCAGCTTGTGGACAGGGTCCAATGAGCAGTTCTTC
TRBV16	TRBD2	few	TRBJ2-2	CASSQLLAGDWNTGELFF	TGTGCCAGCAGCCAATTGCTAGCGGGGGACTGGAACACCGGGGAGCTGTTTTTT
TRBV10-2	NA	NA	TRBJ2-7	CASRDYSYEQYF	TGCGCCAGCAGGGACTACTCCTACGAGCAGTACTTC
TRBV6-6	NA	once	TRBJ1-2	CASSQDSYGYTF	TGTGCCAGCAGTCAAGACAGCTATGGCTACACCTTC
TRBV5-1	TRBD2	NA	TRBJ2-3	CASSTGTGLTASGRIDTQYF	TGCGCCAGCAGCACAGGGACAGGGTTGACTGCTAGCGGGAGGATAGATACGCAGTATTTT
TRBV19	NA	NA	TRBJ1-6	CASQISLVDSPLHF	TGTGCCAGTCAAATAAGCCTGGTGGATTCACCCCTCCACTTT
TRBV4-1	TRBD2	NA	TRBJ2-3	CASSQEWLAGGPGSTDTQYF	TGCGCCAGCAGCCAAGAATGGCTAGCGGGGGGGCCGGGGAGCACAGATACGCAGTATTTT
TRBV6-1	NA	NA	TRBJ2-3	CASSDTGRADTQYF	TGTGCCAGCAGTGATACAGGCCGGGCAGATACGCAGTATTTT
TRBV5-1	NA	NA	TRBJ2-2	CASSLEVLATGELFF	TGCGCCAGCAGCTTGGAGGTTTTAGCCACCGGGGAGCTGTTTTTT
TRBV11-2	TRBD2	medium-sized	TRBJ2-7	CASSLALAATYEQYF	TGTGCCAGCAGCTTAGCCCTAGCGGCTACCTACGAGCAGTACTTC
TRBV9	NA	NA	TRBJ1-6	CASSVEQGYNSPLHF	TGTGCCAGCAGCGTAGAACAGGGTTATAATTCACCCCTCCACTTT
TRBV30	NA	NA	TRBJ1-2	CAWSISSRVYGYTF	TGTGCCTGGAGTATATCATCGAGGGTTTATGGCTACACCTTC
TRBV9	TRBD1	NA	TRBJ1-1	CARKATGTGPSRGGMNTEAFF	TGTGCCAGAAAAGCCACTGGGACAGGACCATCTAGAGGTGGCATGAACACTGAAGCTTTCTTT